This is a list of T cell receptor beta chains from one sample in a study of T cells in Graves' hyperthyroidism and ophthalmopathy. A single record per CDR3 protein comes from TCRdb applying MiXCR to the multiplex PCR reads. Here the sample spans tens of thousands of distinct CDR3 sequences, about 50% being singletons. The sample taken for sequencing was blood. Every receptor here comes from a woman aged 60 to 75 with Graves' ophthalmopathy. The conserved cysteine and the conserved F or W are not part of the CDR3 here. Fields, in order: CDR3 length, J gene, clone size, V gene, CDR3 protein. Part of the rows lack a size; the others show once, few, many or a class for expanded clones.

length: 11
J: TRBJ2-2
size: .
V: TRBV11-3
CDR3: AGSPVGTGELF

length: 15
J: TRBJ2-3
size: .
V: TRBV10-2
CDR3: ASRTSGGGLGADTQY

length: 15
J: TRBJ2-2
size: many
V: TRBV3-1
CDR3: ASSQVTSGSNTGELF

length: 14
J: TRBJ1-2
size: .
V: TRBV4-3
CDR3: ASSQVYGSSNYGYT

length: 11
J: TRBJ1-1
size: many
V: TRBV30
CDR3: AWSVRQTGSAF

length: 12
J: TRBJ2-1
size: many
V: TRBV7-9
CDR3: ASSLGLAGDEQF

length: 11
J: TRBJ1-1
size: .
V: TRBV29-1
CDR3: SVGTGRENEAF

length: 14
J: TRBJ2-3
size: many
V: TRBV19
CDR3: ASSIVTSGVEDTQY

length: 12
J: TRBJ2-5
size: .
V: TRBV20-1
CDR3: SAWGSGGRETQY

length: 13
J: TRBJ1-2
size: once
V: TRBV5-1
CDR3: ASSLEAGVNYGYT

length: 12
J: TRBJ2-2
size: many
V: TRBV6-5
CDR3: ASRARGRTGELF

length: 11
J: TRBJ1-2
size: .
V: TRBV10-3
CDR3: AITATGTGGYT

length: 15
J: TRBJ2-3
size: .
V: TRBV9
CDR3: ASSVVADPIVPDTQY

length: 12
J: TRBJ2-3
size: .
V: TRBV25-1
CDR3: ASKTSGSTDTQY

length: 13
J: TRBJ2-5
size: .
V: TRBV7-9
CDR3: ASSPQTGGGETQY

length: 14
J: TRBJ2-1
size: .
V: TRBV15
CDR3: AASSAGQGALSEQF

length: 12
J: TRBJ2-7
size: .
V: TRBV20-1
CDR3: SAKSGLAGTGQY

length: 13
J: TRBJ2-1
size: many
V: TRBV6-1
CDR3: ATRLAGAYRNEQF

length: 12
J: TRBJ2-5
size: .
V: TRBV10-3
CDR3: AISPGQGWETQY

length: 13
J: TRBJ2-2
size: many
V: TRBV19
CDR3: ASRTGGGNTGELF

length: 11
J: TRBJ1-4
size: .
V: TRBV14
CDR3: ASSRDHQAKLF

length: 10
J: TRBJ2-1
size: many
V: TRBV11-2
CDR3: ASSLTENEQF

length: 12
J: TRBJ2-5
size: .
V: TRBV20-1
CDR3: SAALTGAGETQY

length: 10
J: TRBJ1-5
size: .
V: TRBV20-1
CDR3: SARDSRETQH

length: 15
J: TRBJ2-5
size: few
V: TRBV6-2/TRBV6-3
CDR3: ASSYLTSGGAVETQY

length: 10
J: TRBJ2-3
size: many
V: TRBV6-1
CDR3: ASSEATDTQY

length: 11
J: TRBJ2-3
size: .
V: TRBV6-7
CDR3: ASRELGRDTQY

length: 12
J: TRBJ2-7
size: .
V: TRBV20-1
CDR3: SASREVGAYEQY

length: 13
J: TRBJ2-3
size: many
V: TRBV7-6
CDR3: ASSFAGGGTDTQY

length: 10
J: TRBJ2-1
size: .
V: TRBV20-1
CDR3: SAPGTADEQF

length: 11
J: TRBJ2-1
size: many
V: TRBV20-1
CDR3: SAAPGINNEQF

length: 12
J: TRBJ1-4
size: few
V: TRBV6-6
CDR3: ASSYLGTNEKLF

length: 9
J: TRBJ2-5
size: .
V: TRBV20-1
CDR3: SGNAGETQY

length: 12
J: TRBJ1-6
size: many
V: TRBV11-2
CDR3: ASSLDHTSRALH

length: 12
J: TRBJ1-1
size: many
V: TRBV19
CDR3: ASSTRDSLPEAF

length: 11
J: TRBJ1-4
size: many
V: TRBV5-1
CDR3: ASSFSGDKKLF

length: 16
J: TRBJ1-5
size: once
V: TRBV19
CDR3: ARSRAGMEIRSNQPQH

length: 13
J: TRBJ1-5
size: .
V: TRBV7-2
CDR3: ASSPGTYSNQPQH

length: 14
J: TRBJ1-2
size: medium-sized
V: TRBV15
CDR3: ATTPTTTDFNYGYT

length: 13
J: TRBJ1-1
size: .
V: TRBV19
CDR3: ASSIFSGGRSEAF

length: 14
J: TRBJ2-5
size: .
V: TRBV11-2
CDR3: ASSLPSGAYNETQY